The 23 T cell receptor beta chains presented below share a single source sample, sequenced in a study of cytomegalovirus exposure and HLA in healthy donors. The PCR made use of 60 Vbeta and 13 Jbeta primers. Using immunoSEQ multiplex PCR, the repertoire was profiled, and TCRdb retains in-frame clones only, with some absent. Of 150,000 to 200,000 clones in the sample, more than 75% are singletons; the top ten hold less than 2%. What was sequenced was PBMCs. These receptors were taken from a man aged 35-49 years in good health and CMV-seronegative.

This clone has just a few counts. The chain employs TRBV7-3 and TRBJ1-1; D unclear. The germline gives CDR1 SGHTA, CDR2 FQGTGA. The CDR3 totals 15 residues. Trimming shortened V by 5 bases and J by 4 bases, and 17 bases separated the two germline ends. CDR3 DNA sequence: TGTGCCAGCAGCCCTATAGAGAGGGTGGGCACTGAAGCTTTCTTT. Its protein product is CASSPIERVGTEAFF.

Only one count was recorded for this clone. This chain uses TRBV11-1 with TRBJ2-5; the match to TRBD2 covers 7 bases. Germline CDR1 is SGHAT and CDR2 is FQDESV (reference sequence). J gave up 4 bases and V 5 bases, and 13 bases lay outside the gene matches. The CDR3 sequence is 16 residues long. This CDR3 is CASSLLGLAVRETQYF. The CDR3 region has the DNA TGTGCCAGCAGCCTCTTAGGGCTAGCGGTAAGAGAGACCCAGTACTTC.

Only a few counts were recorded for this clone. The CDR3 reads CASSQGVQGWSYGYTF. DNA for the CDR3: TGCGCCAGCAGCCAAGGGGTCCAGGGATGGAGCTATGGCTACACCTTC. V and J are TRBV4-3 and TRBJ1-2; tentatively, D is TRBD1 (5 bases). This CDR3 contains 16 residues. In germline, CDR1 is LGHNA, CDR2 YSLEER. V lost 1 base and J lost 4, with 16 bases in between.

This clone was detected only a few times. The J gene is TRBJ2-1, the V gene TRBV14; 11 nucleotides line up with TRBD1. The V segment lost 5 bases and the J segment 7 bases; nucleotides outside the gene matches: 10. From germline, CDR1 is SGHDN and CDR2 FVKESK. The CDR3 covers 16 residues. The CDR3 sequence is CASSTRPGTGGNEQFF. The CDR3 DNA reads TGTGCCAGCAGCACACGTCCCGGGACAGGGGGTAATGAGCAGTTCTTC.

This rearrangement joins TRBV10-1 to TRBJ2-3, with a weak D call TRBD2 (6 bases). In germline, CDR1 is WNHNN, CDR2 SYGVQD (reference sequence). Trimming pared 3 bases from V and 4 bases from J, leaving 14 bases between. There are 15 residues in the CDR3. The DNA for the CDR3 is TGCGCCAGCAGTGACGGAGGGGAGGATCCAGATACGCAGTATTTT. Amino acid sequence: CASSDGGEDPDTQYF.

This chain uses TRBV18 with TRBJ2-2, with 10 bases lining up with TRBD1. With 3 bases clipped from V and 5 bases from J, the junction kept 6 bases outside the gene matches. Germline CDR1 reads KGHSH; CDR2 reads LQKENI. CDR3 length: 16 amino acids. The CDR3 nucleotides read TGTGCCAGCTCACCGACAGGGGGCTTTAGTACCGGGGAGCTGTTTTTT. Amino acid sequence: CASSPTGGFSTGELFF.

This clone was observed once. CDR3 residues: CASSDPGTVYEQYF. CDR3 DNA sequence: TGTGCCAGCAGCGACCCGGGGACAGTGTACGAGCAGTACTTC. This chain joins TRBV7-2 and TRBJ2-7; 7 nucleotides align to TRBD1. Looked up from germline, CDR1 is SGHTA and CDR2 is FQGNSA. V lost 5 bases, J lost 4 bases, and 8 bases stayed unmatched. CDR3 length equals 14 residues.

The CDR3 DNA follows: TGTGCCAGCCGGGACAGGGTCGTAGATACGCAGTATTTT. Its translation: CASRDRVVDTQYF. The rearrangement uses TRBV6-5 and TRBJ2-3, with 9 bases aligning to TRBD1. Germline CDR1 MNHEY, CDR2 SVGAGI. This CDR3 spans 13 amino acids. V lost 8 bases to trimming and J lost 5 bases; unmatched junction nucleotides: 5.

The chain is built from TRBV10-3 and TRBJ2-1, with a tentative D call TRBD2 (5 bases). Germline CDR1 ENHRY, CDR2 SYGVKD. With 6 bases removed from V and 7 bases from J, the gap between germline ends came to 16 bases. The CDR3 contains 14 residues. CDR3 in amino acids: CAISDYVSGNEQFF. For the CDR3, the DNA is TGTGCCATCAGCGACTACGTATCGGGGAATGAGCAGTTCTTC.

The chain carries TRBV29-1 and TRBJ1-2, with D tentatively TRBD1 (5 bases). Per germline, CDR1 SQVTM and CDR2 ANQGSEA. With 0 bases removed from V and 1 base from J, the gap between germline ends came to 15 bases. This CDR3 region has 16 residues. CDR3 in amino acids: CSVEDTDKSLNYGYTF. As DNA, the CDR3 is TGCAGCGTTGAAGATACGGACAAGTCACTTAACTATGGCTACACCTTC.

The rearrangement joins TRBV4-1 to TRBJ2-5; 7 positions match TRBD2. Germline CDR1 MGHRA, CDR2 YSYEKL. V lost 4 bases to trimming and J lost 5 bases; unmatched junction nucleotides: 19. The CDR3 sequence is 18 residues long. As DNA, the CDR3 is TGCGCCAGCAGCCCCCCCGCCGCTGGGACTATCGGAGGGGAGACCCAGTACTTC. Encoded protein: CASSPPAAGTIGGETQYF.

The chain recombines TRBV5-1 with TRBJ2-3; D unresolved. Trimming stripped 0 bases from V and 7 bases from J, with 9 bases between. The CDR3 length is 13 residues. CDR1 SGHRS and CDR2 YFSETQ come from the germline V gene. The CDR3 loop reads CASSLGEPYTQYF. CDR3 DNA sequence: TGCGCCAGCAGCTTGGGTGAGCCCTATACGCAGTATTTT.

The V and J genes are TRBV9 and TRBJ2-3; 10 nucleotides match TRBD2. The CDR3 totals 17 residues. J gave up 2 bases and V 0 bases, and 6 bases lay outside the gene matches. Germline V gives CDR1 SGDLS, CDR2 YYNGEE. The CDR3 protein is CASSVASGTSDTDTQYF. CDR3 bases: TGTGCCAGCAGCGTAGCAAGCGGGACTAGCGACACAGATACGCAGTATTTT.

The V gene is TRBV5-4, the J gene TRBJ1-4; 11 nucleotides match TRBD1. CDR3 length equals 17 residues. The V segment lost 4 bases and the J segment 4 bases; nucleotides outside the gene matches: 9. The germline V gene has CDR1 SGHNT and CDR2 YYREEE (reference sequence). The CDR3 bases are TGTGCCAGCAGCCCAACCGGGACAGGGGGGAATAATGAAAAACTGTTTTTT. Residues: CASSPTGTGGNNEKLFF.

V and J are TRBV28 and TRBJ1-2; 7 bases are shared with TRBD1. V trimming: 1 base; J trimming: 1 base; junction bases outside the gene matches: 6. CDR1 is MDHEN and CDR2 is SYDVKM in the germline V gene. This CDR3 has 16 residues. CDR3 DNA: TGTGCCAGCAGTTTATTGGCAGGGGGGAATAACTATGGCTACACCTTC. Protein sequence: CASSLLAGGNNYGYTF.

The gene calls are TRBV28 and TRBJ2-7, with 8 bases matching TRBD2. From germline, CDR1 is MDHEN and CDR2 SYDVKM. The CDR3 is made up of 15 amino acids. The trim removed 8 bases at V and 4 bases at J, leaving 13 bases unmatched. As DNA, the CDR3 is TGTGCCAGCTCACTGGCGGGGGGCATAATTTACGAGCAGTACTTC. Its protein product is CASSLAGGIIYEQYF.

The chain couples TRBV5-6 to TRBJ1-1, with a tentative D call TRBD1 (5 bases). Trimming removed 1 base at V and 10 bases at J, with 20 bases between. Per the germline V gene, CDR1 is SGHDT and CDR2 is YYEEEE. The CDR3 has 15 residues. Written as DNA, the CDR3 is TGTGCCAGCAGCTTGCGGGGACTCCCCCCCTATGGAGCTTTCTTT. Its translation: CASSLRGLPPYGAFF.

This clone has a handful of counts. J is TRBJ2-1 and V is TRBV6-4; maybe TRBD2 (5 bases). V lost 2 bases and J 15 bases, leaving 20 bases between the germline ends. Germline V gene lookup returns CDR1 MRHNA and CDR2 SNTAGT. This CDR3 spans 14 amino acids. CDR3 sequence: CASSDLFRDRILFF. In DNA form, the CDR3 reads TGTGCCAGCAGTGACCTCTTCCGGGATAGGATACTGTTCTTC.

The chain has TRBV14 and TRBJ2-7, with D possibly being TRBD1 (5 bases). The germline V gene encodes CDR1 SGHDN and CDR2 FVKESK. V was pared by 5 bases and J by 0 bases, with 17 bases between. The CDR3 loop spans 16 amino acids. The CDR3 bases are TGTGCCAGCAGCTTAAGGGGCGCAGTGCGCTCCTACGAGCAGTACTTC. Its protein is CASSLRGAVRSYEQYF.

The V gene is TRBV7-2, the J gene TRBJ2-7; TRBD1 matches 9 bases. Losses at the gene ends were 5 bases for V and 4 bases for J; bases not matched to a gene: 9. Germline CDR1 SGHTA, CDR2 FQGNSA. CDR3 length: 15 residues. The CDR3 region has the DNA TGTGCCAGCAGCCCCCAGACAGGGGGGGGGTACGAGCAGTACTTC. Translating gives CASSPQTGGGYEQYF.

V usage is TRBV28 and J usage is TRBJ1-2, with TRBD1 matching over 12 bases. Germline assignment: CDR1 MDHEN and CDR2 SYDVKM. The CDR3 has 17 amino acids. The V and J ends lost 6 bases and 0 bases, in that order; junction bases with no gene match: 8. The CDR3 region is CASRKPGQGASNYGYTF. The DNA of the CDR3 is TGTGCCAGCAGAAAACCGGGACAGGGGGCGTCTAACTATGGCTACACCTTC.

In nucleotides, the CDR3 is TGTGCCAGCACCCTAGTTGCGGGGGGCCCTACGCAGTATTTT. This sequence encodes CASTLVAGGPTQYF. The J gene is TRBJ2-3, the V gene TRBV7-9, with TRBD2 matching over 8 bases. Germline V gene data show CDR1 as SEHNR and CDR2 as FQNEAQ (reference sequence). V shed 7 bases and J 8 bases; nucleotides not matched to a gene: 11. The CDR3 is 14 residues long.

The chain recombines TRBV5-4 with TRBJ2-1; D unresolved. Germline-derived CDR1 and CDR2 are SGHNT and YYREEE (reference sequence). Trimming removed 0 bases at V and 2 bases at J, with 3 bases between. The CDR3 is 13 residues long. CDR3 nucleotide sequence: TGTGCCAGCAGCTTGGCAACCTACAATGAGCAGTTCTTC. It encodes CASSLATYNEQFF. The variable domain in full, with the rest retrieved from reference TRBV5-4 and TRBJ2-1, is ETGVTQSPTHLIKTRGQQVTLRCSSQSGHNTVSWYQQALGQGPQFIFQYYREEENGRGNFPPRFSGLQFPNYSSELNVNALELDDSALYLCASSLATYNEQFFGPGTRLTVL.